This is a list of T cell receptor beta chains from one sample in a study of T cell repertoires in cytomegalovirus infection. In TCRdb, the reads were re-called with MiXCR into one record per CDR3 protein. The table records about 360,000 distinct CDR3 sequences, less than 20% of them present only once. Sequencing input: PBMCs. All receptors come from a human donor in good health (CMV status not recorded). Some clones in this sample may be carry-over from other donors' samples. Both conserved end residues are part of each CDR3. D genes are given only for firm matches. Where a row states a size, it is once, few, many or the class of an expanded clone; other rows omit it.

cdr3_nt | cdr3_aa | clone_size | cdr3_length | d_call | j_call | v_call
TGTGCCAGCAGCTTGGACGTTAGCTCCTACGAGCAGTACTTC | CASSLDVSSYEQYF | . | 14 | . | TRBJ2-7 | TRBV7-2
TGTGCCAGCACCCCCATAGCGGGAGAAAACACAGATACGCAGTATTTT | CASTPIAGENTDTQYF | . | 16 | TRBD2 | TRBJ2-3 | TRBV7-3
TGTGCCAGCAGTTGGGCCCCCCCATGGCAGGGTCGAGGCTACACCTTC | CASSWAPPWQGRGYTF | many | 16 | . | TRBJ1-2 | TRBV6-1
TGTGCCAGCAGCTTGTATCCGGGGGCAAGTTACGAGCAGTACTTC | CASSLYPGASYEQYF | . | 15 | . | TRBJ2-7 | TRBV5-8
TGCAGTGCTAGAGCTAGGAATGAAAAACTGTTTTTT | CSARARNEKLFF | . | 12 | . | TRBJ1-4 | TRBV20-1
TGTGCCAGCAGCTTAGCGGGCGTCAGCGTGGAAAAACTGTTTTTT | CASSLAGVSVEKLFF | . | 15 | . | TRBJ1-4 | TRBV7-9
TGTGCCAGCAGTGAGGGATATACGGATTATAGCAATCAGCCCCAGCATTTT | CASSEGYTDYSNQPQHF | . | 17 | . | TRBJ1-5 | TRBV2
TGTGCCACCAGCAGAGATGGAGGACAGGGCCCCACCATTCTAAACACCATATATTTT | CATSRDGGQGPTILNTIYF | . | 19 | TRBD1 | TRBJ1-3 | TRBV15
TGTGCCAGCAGCTCGACAGGTTTAGGGGATGAAAAACTGTTTTTT | CASSSTGLGDEKLFF | . | 15 | . | TRBJ1-4 | TRBV12-3/TRBV12-4
TGTGCCAGCAGTGGAGGGACCGGGACGCTCCTTAACACTGAAGCTTTCTTT | CASSGGTGTLLNTEAFF | few | 17 | . | TRBJ1-1 | TRBV2
TGTGCCAGTATGGCCCCTACCTACGAGCAGTACTTC | CASMAPTYEQYF | many | 12 | . | TRBJ2-7 | TRBV4-2
TGTGCCAGCAGCCCATCCACCGGAAACACCATATATTTT | CASSPSTGNTIYF | many | 13 | . | TRBJ1-3 | TRBV7-2
TGTGCCAGCAGACCTACTCGGACCCCAATCCACAATGAGCAGTTCTTC | CASRPTRTPIHNEQFF | many | 16 | . | TRBJ2-1 | TRBV7-2
TGCGCCAGCAGCTTGGCTTCTGGTGCTGGGGCCAACGTCCTGACTTTC | CASSLASGAGANVLTF | few | 16 | . | TRBJ2-6 | TRBV5-1
TGTGCCAGCAGCCACTTCCGGGACGAACAAGAGACCCAGTACTTC | CASSHFRDEQETQYF | many | 15 | . | TRBJ2-5 | TRBV12-3/TRBV12-4
TGTGCCAGCAGTGAAATCCCAGGAAGGGACGATGGCTACACCTTC | CASSEIPGRDDGYTF | few | 15 | . | TRBJ1-2 | TRBV2
TGCAGTGCTTCAAGGGGCCCAGGGGGCCGTGGTGGGGCCAACGTCCTGACTTTC | CSASRGPGGRGGANVLTF | . | 18 | TRBD1 | TRBJ2-6 | TRBV20-1
TGTGCCATCAGTGGGGGTAATCAGCCCCAGCATTTT | CAISGGNQPQHF | . | 12 | . | TRBJ1-5 | TRBV10-3
TGTGCCAGCAGCCCCCGGACAGGGAAAATTCAAGAGACCCAGTACTTC | CASSPRTGKIQETQYF | many | 16 | TRBD1 | TRBJ2-5 | TRBV7-2
TGTGCCACCAGTGCCCGCTATAATTCACCCCTCCACTTT | CATSARYNSPLHF | . | 13 | . | TRBJ1-6 | TRBV24-1
TGTGCCAGCTCACCGGAGTTCTATGGCTACACCTTC | CASSPEFYGYTF | . | 12 | . | TRBJ1-2 | TRBV18
TGTGCCAGCAGCTCGGGACAGGGATCAGGCACTGAAGCTTTCTTT | CASSSGQGSGTEAFF | many | 15 | TRBD1 | TRBJ1-1 | TRBV7-2
TGTGCCAGCAGCCTTAACACAGGGTGGGGAGAGACCCAGTACTTC | CASSLNTGWGETQYF | many | 15 | . | TRBJ2-5 | TRBV7-8
TGCAGTGCTAGTGTCAAGAGGCGGACAGGCGGCGGGTACACTGAAGCTTTCTTT | CSASVKRRTGGGYTEAFF | . | 18 | TRBD1 | TRBJ1-1 | TRBV20-1
TGTGCCAGCAGCTCTATGAACTCCTACGAGCAGTACTTC | CASSSMNSYEQYF | few | 13 | . | TRBJ2-7 | TRBV6-2/TRBV6-3
TGTGCCAGCAGTCTACAGGGGACCTTAAAATACGAGCAGTACTTC | CASSLQGTLKYEQYF | few | 15 | TRBD1 | TRBJ2-7 | TRBV28
TGTGCCAGCAGCTTAGATGGCCCGAGGAATAATTCACCCCTCCACTTT | CASSLDGPRNNSPLHF | few | 16 | . | TRBJ1-6 | TRBV7-9
TGTGCCAGTAGTAAGTCGGCCCATAGCAATCAGCCCCAGCATTTT | CASSKSAHSNQPQHF | few | 15 | . | TRBJ1-5 | TRBV19
TGTGCCAGCAGCCGCGGGAATTTTGGAAACACCATATATTTT | CASSRGNFGNTIYF | few | 14 | . | TRBJ1-3 | TRBV14
TGTGCCAGCAGCGGCGCCAGGGGACTAGGGAGCGAGCAGTACTTC | CASSGARGLGSEQYF | many | 15 | TRBD2 | TRBJ2-7 | TRBV7-6
TGCAGCGCTGAGGTAGGGCCCGTGGCTTTCTTT | CSAEVGPVAFF | few | 11 | . | TRBJ1-1 | TRBV29-1
TGTGCCAGCACCGCAGGGGGCGCCTACAATGAGCAGTTCTTC | CASTAGGAYNEQFF | few | 14 | TRBD1 | TRBJ2-1 | TRBV28
TGTGCCAGCAGCTTAACTAGCGGGAATCAGTACGAGCAGTACTTC | CASSLTSGNQYEQYF | many | 15 | TRBD2 | TRBJ2-7 | TRBV7-6
TGCGCCAGCAGTCTCGAGCCAGCGGGAGTAATGACGTCGGATACGCAGTATTTT | CASSLEPAGVMTSDTQYF | few | 18 | TRBD2 | TRBJ2-3 | TRBV5-1
TGTGCCAGCAGTCCTGGGCCCCAAGACGAGCAGTACTTC | CASSPGPQDEQYF | few | 13 | . | TRBJ2-7 | TRBV27
TGTGCCAGCAGATCCCCGGGGGGGAGTAATTCACCCCTCCACTTT | CASRSPGGSNSPLHF | many | 15 | . | TRBJ1-6 | TRBV7-2
TGTGCCAGCAGCCAAGATGGAAACTATTACTCCTACGAGCAGTACTTC | CASSQDGNYYSYEQYF | few | 16 | . | TRBJ2-7 | TRBV3-1
TGTGCCAGCAGCTTAATGGCGGGAGGTCGGGATGAGCAGTTCTTC | CASSLMAGGRDEQFF | many | 15 | TRBD2 | TRBJ2-1 | TRBV7-2
TGCAGTGCGGGACAGTTTTCAGCAGGGGCCAACGTCCTGACTTTC | CSAGQFSAGANVLTF | . | 15 | TRBD1 | TRBJ2-6 | TRBV20-1
TGTGCCAGCAGTTTAACGGACAGGGCTCGTCAGCCCCAGCATTTT | CASSLTDRARQPQHF | few | 15 | TRBD1 | TRBJ1-5 | TRBV12-3/TRBV12-4
TGTGCCTGGAGTCGTGGCGGGAGTTTCCACGAGCAGTACTTC | CAWSRGGSFHEQYF | few | 14 | TRBD2 | TRBJ2-7 | TRBV30
TGTGCCAGCAGCTTAGCGGGACTAGCGGGGGAGGAGACCCAGTACTTC | CASSLAGLAGEETQYF | many | 16 | TRBD2 | TRBJ2-5 | TRBV7-2
TGTGCCATCAGTGAGCCGGGACAGGGGTCTGGTGGCTACACCTTC | CAISEPGQGSGGYTF | many | 15 | TRBD1 | TRBJ1-2 | TRBV10-3
TGTGCCAGCAGTTACCATCTTAGGGGGGGCGGACAGCCCCAGCATTTT | CASSYHLRGGGQPQHF | many | 16 | . | TRBJ1-5 | TRBV6-2/TRBV6-3
TGTGCCAGCAGTTCGCTGGGCCGCGGACAAGAGACCCAGTACTTC | CASSSLGRGQETQYF | few | 15 | . | TRBJ2-5 | TRBV11-1